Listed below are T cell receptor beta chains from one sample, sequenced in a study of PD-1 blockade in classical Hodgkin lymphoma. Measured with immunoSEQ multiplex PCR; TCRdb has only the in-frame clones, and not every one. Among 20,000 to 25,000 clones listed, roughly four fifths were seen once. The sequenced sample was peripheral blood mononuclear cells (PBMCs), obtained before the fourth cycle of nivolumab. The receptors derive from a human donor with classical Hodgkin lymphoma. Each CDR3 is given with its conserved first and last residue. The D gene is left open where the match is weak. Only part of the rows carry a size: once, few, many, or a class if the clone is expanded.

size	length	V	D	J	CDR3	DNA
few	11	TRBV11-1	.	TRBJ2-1	CASSPNNEQFF	TGTGCCAGCAGCCCGAACAATGAGCAGTTCTTC
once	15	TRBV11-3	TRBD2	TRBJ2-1	CASSLVVAGVGEQFF	TGTGCCAGCAGCTTAGTGGTAGCGGGGGTGGGTGAGCAGTTCTTC
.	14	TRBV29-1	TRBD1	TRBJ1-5	CSVVGQGENQPQHF	TGCAGCGTTGTGGGACAGGGGGAGAATCAGCCCCAGCATTTT
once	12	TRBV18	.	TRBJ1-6	CASSQQGSPLHF	TGTGCCAGCTCGCAACAGGGTTCACCCCTCCACTTT
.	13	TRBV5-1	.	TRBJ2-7	CASSLGGTYEQYF	TGCGCCAGCAGCTTGGGAGGAACCTACGAGCAGTACTTC
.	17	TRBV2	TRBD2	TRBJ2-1	CASRVRLAGHSYNEQFF	TGTGCCAGCAGGGTTCGACTAGCGGGCCACTCCTACAATGAGCAGTTCTTC
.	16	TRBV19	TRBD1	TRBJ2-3	CASSPRDRGSTDTQYF	TGTGCCAGTAGTCCGCGGGACAGGGGGAGCACAGATACGCAGTATTTT
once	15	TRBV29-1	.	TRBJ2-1	CSVEEGQRAYNEQFF	TGCAGCGTTGAAGAAGGACAGAGAGCCTACAATGAGCAGTTCTTC
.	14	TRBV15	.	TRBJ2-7	CATSRDRGPGEQYF	TGTGCCACCAGCAGAGATAGGGGCCCGGGGGAGCAGTACTTC
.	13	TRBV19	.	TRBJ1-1	CASSLDWNTEAFF	TGTGCCAGTAGTCTCGACTGGAACACTGAAGCTTTCTTT
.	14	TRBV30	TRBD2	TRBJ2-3	CAWSARGSTDTQYF	TGTGCCTGGAGTGCGCGGGGGAGCACAGATACGCAGTATTTT
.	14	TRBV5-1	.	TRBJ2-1	CASSGTGGYNEQFF	TGCGCCAGCAGCGGGACCGGGGGCTACAATGAGCAGTTCTTC
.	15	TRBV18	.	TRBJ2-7	CASSPSITGAGEQYF	TGTGCCAGCTCACCATCGATTACGGGGGCGGGGGAGCAGTACTTC
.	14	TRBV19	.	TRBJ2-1	CASSLGQIYNEQFF	TGTGCCAGTAGTTTAGGACAGATTTACAATGAGCAGTTCTTC
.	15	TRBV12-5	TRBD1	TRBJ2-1	CASGLGTGAYNEQFF	TGTGCTAGTGGTTTGGGGACAGGCGCTTACAATGAGCAGTTCTTC
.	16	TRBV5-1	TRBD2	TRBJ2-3	CASSTGLAGVQDTQYF	TGCGCCAGCAGCACCGGACTAGCGGGAGTCCAAGATACGCAGTATTTT
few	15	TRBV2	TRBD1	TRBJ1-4	CATKAIGGGGEKLFF	TGTGCCACCAAAGCGATAGGGGGCGGCGGTGAAAAACTGTTTTTT
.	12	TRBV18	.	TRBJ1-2	CASSPGENGYTF	TGTGCCAGCTCACCAGGGGAGAACGGCTACACCTTC
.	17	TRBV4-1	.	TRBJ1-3	CASSQEEGSSSGNTIYF	TGCGCCAGCAGCCAAGAAGAAGGGTCGAGCTCTGGAAACACCATATATTTT
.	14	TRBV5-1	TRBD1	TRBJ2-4	CASSPDRGTDIQYF	TGCGCCAGCAGCCCAGACAGGGGCACAGACATTCAGTACTTC
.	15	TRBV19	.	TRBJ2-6	CASTVSGSGANVLTF	TGTGCCAGTACGGTCAGCGGCTCTGGGGCCAACGTCCTGACTTTC
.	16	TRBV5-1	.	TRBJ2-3	CASSLDGSPPADTQYF	TGCGCCAGCAGCTTGGACGGCAGCCCCCCCGCGGATACGCAGTATTTT
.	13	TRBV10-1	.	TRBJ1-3	CASSAGRKNTIYF	TGCGCCAGCAGTGCAGGCAGGAAAAACACCATATATTTT
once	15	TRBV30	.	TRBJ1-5	CAWSVQLAGNQPQHF	TGTGCCTGGAGTGTACAATTGGCGGGCAATCAGCCCCAGCATTTT
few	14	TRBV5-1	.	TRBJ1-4	CASSLAGGNEKLFF	TGCGCCAGCAGCCTGGCGGGGGGGAATGAAAAACTGTTTTTT
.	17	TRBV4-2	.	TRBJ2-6	CASSQEWRGSGANVLTF	TGTGCCAGCAGCCAAGAATGGCGGGGCTCTGGGGCCAACGTCCTGACTTTC
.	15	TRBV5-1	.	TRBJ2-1	CASSLAGRVYNEQFF	TGCGCCAGCAGCTTGGCGGGCAGGGTTTACAATGAGCAGTTCTTC
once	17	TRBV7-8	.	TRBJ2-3	CASSARRQGWNYDTQYF	TGTGCCAGCAGCGCCCGACGGCAGGGGTGGAATTACGATACGCAGTATTTT
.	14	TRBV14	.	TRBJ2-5	CASSLLEGVETQYF	TGTGCCAGCAGCCTACTCGAAGGAGTTGAGACCCAGTACTTC